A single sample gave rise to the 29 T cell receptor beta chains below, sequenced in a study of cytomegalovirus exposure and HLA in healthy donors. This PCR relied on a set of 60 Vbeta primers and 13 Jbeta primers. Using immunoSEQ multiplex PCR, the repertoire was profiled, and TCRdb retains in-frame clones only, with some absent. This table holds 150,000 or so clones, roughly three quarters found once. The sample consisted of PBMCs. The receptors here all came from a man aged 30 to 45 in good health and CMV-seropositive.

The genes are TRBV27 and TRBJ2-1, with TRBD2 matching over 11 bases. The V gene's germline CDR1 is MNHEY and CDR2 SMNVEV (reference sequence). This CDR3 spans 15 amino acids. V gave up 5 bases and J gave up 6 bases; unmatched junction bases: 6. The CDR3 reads CASSVSGRAINEQFF. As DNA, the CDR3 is TGTGCCAGCAGTGTTAGCGGGAGGGCAATCAATGAGCAGTTCTTC.

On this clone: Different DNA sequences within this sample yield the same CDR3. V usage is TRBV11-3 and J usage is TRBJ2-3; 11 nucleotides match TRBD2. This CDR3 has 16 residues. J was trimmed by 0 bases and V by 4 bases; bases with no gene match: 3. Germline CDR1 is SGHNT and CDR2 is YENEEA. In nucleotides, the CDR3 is TGTGCCAGCAGCTCGAGACTAGCGGGGAGCACAGATACGCAGTATTTT. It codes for CASSSRLAGSTDTQYF.

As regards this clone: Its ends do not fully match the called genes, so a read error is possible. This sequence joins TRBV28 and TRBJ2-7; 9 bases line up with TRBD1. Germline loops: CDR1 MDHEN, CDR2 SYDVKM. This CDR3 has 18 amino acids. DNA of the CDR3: TGTGCCAGCAGCTTATCCCTATCCGGGACAGGGTTGGTCTACGAGCAGTACTTC. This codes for CASSLSLSGTGLVYEQYF.

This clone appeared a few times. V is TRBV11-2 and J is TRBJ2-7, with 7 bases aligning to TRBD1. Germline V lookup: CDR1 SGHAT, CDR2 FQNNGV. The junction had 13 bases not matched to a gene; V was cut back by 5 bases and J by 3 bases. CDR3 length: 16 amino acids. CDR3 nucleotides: TGTGCCAGCAGCCCCATCCAGAGGCAGGGGGTCTACGAGCAGTACTTC. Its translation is CASSPIQRQGVYEQYF. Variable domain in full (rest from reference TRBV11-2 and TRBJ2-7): EAGVAQSPRYKIIEKRQSVAFWCNPISGHATLYWYQQILGQGPKLLIQFQNNGVVDDSQLPKDRFSAERLKGVDSTLKIQPAKLEDSAVYLCASSPIQRQGVYEQYFGPGTRLTVT.

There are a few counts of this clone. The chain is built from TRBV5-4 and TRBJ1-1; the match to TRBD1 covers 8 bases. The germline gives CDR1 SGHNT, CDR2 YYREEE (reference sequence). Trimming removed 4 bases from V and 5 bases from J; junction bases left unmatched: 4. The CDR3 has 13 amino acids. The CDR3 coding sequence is TGTGCCAGCAGCCTACAGGGGGGTACTGAAGCTTTCTTT. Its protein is CASSLQGGTEAFF.

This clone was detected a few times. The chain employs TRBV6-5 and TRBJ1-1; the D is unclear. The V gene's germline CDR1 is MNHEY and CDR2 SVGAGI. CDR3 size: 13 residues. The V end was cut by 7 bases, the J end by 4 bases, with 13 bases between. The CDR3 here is CASIAGIGTEAFF. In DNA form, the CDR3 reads TGTGCCAGCATCGCGGGAATTGGCACTGAAGCTTTCTTT.

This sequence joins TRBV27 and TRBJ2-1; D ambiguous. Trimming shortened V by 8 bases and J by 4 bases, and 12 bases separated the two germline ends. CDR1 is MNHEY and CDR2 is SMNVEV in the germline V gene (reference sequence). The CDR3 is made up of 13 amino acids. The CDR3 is CASQANPYNEQFF. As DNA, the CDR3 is TGTGCCAGCCAGGCGAACCCTTACAATGAGCAGTTCTTC.

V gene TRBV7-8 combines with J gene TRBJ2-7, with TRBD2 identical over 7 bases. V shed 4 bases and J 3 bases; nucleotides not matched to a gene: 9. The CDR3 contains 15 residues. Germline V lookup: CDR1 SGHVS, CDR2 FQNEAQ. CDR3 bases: TGTGCCAGCAGCTCACGTGGGGGGGGTGGCTACGAGCAGTACTTC. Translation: CASSSRGGGGYEQYF.

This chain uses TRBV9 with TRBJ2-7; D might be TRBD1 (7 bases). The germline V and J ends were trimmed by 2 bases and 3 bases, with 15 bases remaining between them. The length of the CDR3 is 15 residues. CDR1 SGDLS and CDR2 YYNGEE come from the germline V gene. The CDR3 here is CASSVRQGLGYEQYF. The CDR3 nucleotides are TGTGCCAGCAGCGTGCGACAGGGACTGGGCTACGAGCAGTACTTC.

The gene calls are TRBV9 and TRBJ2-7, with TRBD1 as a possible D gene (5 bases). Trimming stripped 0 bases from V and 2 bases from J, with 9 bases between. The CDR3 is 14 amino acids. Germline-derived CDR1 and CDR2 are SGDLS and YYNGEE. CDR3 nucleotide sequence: TGTGCCAGCAGCGTAGGTGACAGCACCTACGAGCAGTACTTC. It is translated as CASSVGDSTYEQYF.

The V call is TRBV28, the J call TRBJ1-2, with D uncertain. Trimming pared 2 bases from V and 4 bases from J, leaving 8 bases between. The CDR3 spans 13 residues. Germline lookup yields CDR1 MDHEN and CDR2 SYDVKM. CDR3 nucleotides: TGTGCCAGCAGTTTAAACAGAATCTATGGCTACACCTTC. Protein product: CASSLNRIYGYTF.

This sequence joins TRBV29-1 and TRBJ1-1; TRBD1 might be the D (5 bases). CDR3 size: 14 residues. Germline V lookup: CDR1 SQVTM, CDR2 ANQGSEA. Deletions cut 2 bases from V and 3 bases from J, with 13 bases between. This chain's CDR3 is CSVESWGGDTEAFF. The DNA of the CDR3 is TGCAGCGTTGAAAGTTGGGGGGGAGACACTGAAGCTTTCTTT.

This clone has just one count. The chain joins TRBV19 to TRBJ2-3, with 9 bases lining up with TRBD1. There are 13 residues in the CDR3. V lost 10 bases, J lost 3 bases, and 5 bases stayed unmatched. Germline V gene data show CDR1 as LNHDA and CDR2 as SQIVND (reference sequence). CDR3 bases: TGTGCCACTCGACAGGGGGTAACAGATACGCAGTATTTT. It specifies CATRQGVTDTQYF.

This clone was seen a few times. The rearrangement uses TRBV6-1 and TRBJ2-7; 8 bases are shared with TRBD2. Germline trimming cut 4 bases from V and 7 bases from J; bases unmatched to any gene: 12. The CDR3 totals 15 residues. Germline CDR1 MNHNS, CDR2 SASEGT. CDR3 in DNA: TGTGCCAGCAGTGGGGGGCAAGCGGGAGTTAGGGAGCAGTACTTC. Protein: CASSGGQAGVREQYF.

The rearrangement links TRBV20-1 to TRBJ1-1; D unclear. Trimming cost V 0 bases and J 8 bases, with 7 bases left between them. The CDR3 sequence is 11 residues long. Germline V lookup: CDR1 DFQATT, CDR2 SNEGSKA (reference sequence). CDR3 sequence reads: CSARDAGEAFF. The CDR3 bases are TGCAGTGCTAGAGATGCGGGCGAAGCTTTCTTT.

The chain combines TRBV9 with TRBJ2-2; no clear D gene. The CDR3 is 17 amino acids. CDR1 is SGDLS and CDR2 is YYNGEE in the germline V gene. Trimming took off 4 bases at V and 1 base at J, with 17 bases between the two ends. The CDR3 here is CASSPLPGRGNTGELFF. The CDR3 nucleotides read TGTGCCAGCAGCCCCCTCCCCGGCCGCGGGAACACCGGGGAGCTGTTTTTT. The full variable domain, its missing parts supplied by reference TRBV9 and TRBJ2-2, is DSGVTQTPKHLITATGQRVTLRCSPRSGDLSVYWYQQSLDQGLQFLIQYYNGEERAKGNILERFSAQQFPDLHSELNLSSLELGDSALYFCASSPLPGRGNTGELFFGEGSRLTVL.

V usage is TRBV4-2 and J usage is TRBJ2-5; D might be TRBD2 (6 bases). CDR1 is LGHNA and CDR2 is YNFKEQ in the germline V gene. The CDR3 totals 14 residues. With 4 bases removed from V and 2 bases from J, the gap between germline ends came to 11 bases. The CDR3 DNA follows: TGTGCCAGCAGCCGAACCGGGACTCAAGAGACCCAGTACTTC. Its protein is CASSRTGTQETQYF.

The CDR3 sequence is CASSMAGIGTGTYGYTF. CDR3 nucleotides: TGTGCCAGTAGTATGGCCGGGATTGGCACAGGGACCTATGGCTACACCTTC. The chain carries TRBV19 and TRBJ1-2, with D perhaps matching TRBD1 (6 bases). CDR3 length: 17 residues. The germline V and J ends were trimmed by 3 bases and 4 bases, with 21 bases remaining between them. Germline CDR1 and CDR2: LNHDA and SQIVND (reference sequence).

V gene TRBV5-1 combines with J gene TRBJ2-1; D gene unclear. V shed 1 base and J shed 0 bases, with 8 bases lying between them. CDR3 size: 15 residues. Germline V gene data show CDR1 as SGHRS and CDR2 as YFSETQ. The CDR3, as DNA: TGCGCCAGCAGCTTGAGTAAGAGCTCCTACAATGAGCAGTTCTTC. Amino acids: CASSLSKSSYNEQFF.

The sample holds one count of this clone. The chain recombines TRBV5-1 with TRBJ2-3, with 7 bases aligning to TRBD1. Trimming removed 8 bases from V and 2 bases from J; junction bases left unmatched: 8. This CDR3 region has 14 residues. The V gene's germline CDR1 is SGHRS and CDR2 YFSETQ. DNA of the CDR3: TGCGCCAGTTCACAGGGGCAAGACACAGATACGCAGTATTTT. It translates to CASSQGQDTDTQYF.

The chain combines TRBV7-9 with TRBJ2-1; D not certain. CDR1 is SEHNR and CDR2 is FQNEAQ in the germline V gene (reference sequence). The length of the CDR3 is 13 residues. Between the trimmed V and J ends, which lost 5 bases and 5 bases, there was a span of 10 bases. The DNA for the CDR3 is TGTGCCAGCAGCCCTCGTGGAGACAATGAGCAGTTCTTC. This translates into CASSPRGDNEQFF.

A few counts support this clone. CDR3 sequence: CASSVAQGQRNTIYF. The CDR3 DNA reads TGTGCCAGCAGCGTAGCCCAGGGGCAGAGAAACACCATATATTTT. V is TRBV9 and J is TRBJ1-3; D is possibly TRBD1 (6 bases). CDR3 length equals 15 residues. V was trimmed by 0 bases and J by 5 bases, leaving 12 bases between them. Germline loops: CDR1 SGDLS, CDR2 YYNGEE.

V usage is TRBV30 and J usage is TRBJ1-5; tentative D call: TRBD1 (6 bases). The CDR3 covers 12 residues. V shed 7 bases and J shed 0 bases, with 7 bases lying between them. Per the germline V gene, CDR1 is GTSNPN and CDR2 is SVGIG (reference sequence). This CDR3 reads CASGHSNQPQHF. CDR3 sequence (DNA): TGTGCCTCGGGACATAGCAATCAGCCCCAGCATTTT.

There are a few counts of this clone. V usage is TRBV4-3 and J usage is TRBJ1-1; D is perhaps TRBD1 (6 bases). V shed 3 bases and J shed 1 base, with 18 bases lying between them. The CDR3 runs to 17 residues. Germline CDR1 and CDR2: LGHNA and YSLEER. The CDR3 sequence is CASSQNSQGQTNTEAFF. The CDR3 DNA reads TGCGCCAGCAGCCAGAACAGCCAAGGACAGACGAACACTGAAGCTTTCTTT.

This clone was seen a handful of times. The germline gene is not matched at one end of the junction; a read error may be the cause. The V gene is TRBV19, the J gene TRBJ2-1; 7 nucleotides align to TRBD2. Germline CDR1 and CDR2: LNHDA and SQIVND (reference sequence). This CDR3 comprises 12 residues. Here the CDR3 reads CASTNTREGVLF. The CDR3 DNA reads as TGTGCCAGTACCAATACGAGGGAGGGCGTCCTCTTC. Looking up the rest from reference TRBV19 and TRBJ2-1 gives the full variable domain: DGGITQSPKYLFRKEGQNVTLSCEQNLNHDAMYWYRQDPGQGLRLIYYSQIVNDFQKGDIAEGYSVSREKKESFPLTVTSAQKNPTAFYLCASTNTREGVLFGPGTRLTVL.

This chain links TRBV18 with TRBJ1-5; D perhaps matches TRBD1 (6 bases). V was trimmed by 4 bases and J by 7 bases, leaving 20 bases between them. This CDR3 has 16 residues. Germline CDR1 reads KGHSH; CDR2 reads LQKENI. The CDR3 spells CASSLTRDNRGQPQHF. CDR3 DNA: TGTGCCAGCTCACTAACTAGGGACAATCGTGGCCAGCCCCAGCATTTT. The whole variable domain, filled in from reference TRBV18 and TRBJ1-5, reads NAGVMQNPRHLVRRRGQEARLRCSPMKGHSHVYWYRQLPEEGLKFMVYLQKENIIDESGMPKERFSAEFPKEGPSILRIQQVVRGDSAAYFCASSLTRDNRGQPQHFGDGTRLSIL.

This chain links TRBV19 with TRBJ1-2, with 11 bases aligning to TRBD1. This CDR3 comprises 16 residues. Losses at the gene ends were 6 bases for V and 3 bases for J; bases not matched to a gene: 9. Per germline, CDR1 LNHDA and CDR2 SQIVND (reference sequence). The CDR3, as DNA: TGTGCCAGTAGCCCCGGACAGGGGGCCCCCTACTATGGCTACACCTTC. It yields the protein CASSPGQGAPYYGYTF.

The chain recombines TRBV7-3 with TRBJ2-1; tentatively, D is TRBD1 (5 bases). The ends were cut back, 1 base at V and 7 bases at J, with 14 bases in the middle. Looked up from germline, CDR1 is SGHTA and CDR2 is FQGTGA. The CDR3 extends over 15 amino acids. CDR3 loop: CASSLMHGAGNEQFF. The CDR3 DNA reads TGTGCCAGCAGCTTAATGCACGGAGCAGGGAATGAGCAGTTCTTC.

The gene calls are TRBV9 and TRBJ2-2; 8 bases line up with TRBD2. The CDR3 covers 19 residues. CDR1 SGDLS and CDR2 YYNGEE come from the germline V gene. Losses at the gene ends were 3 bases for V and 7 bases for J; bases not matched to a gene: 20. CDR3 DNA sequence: TGTGCCAGCAGCGAGGGCCCCCAGGCGGGAGGCCCCTTGGGCGGGGAGCTGTTTTTT. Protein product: CASSEGPQAGGPLGGELFF.